The 26 T cell receptor beta chains given below trace back to one sample, sequenced in a study of blood T cells in healthy people across ages (dated by TCRdb to the mid-2010s). Receptor libraries were prepared by 5' RACE. The listed sequencing device is Illumina HiSeq 2500. The second PCR ran for roughly 7 to 11 cycles and used a J-beta primer mix along with a sample-barcoded 5' primer. The raw public reads went through TCRdb reprocessing: fastp at Q25, MiXCR clone calling, in-frame beta chains kept. One record per CDR3 amino acid sequence lists the most common genes and DNA. The sample records some 550,000 distinct CDR3 sequences, roughly 43% of which are singletons. The ten largest clones represent just under 25% of the sample. Sequenced sample: blood. All receptors derive from a man at least 80 years old in good health.

For this clonotype: Being one base from a much bigger clone, this may be a read error. This sequence joins TRBV5-1 and TRBJ2-6, with D possibly matching TRBD1 (5 bases). V was pared by 8 bases and J by 2 bases, with 14 bases between. Germline V gene lookup returns CDR1 SGHRS and CDR2 YFSETQ. This CDR3 comprises 15 residues. This CDR3 reads CASRTRQTGANVLTF. CDR3 nucleotides: TGCGCCAGTAGGACGAGACAGACTGGGGCCAACGTCCTGACTTTC.

The sample holds many counts of this clonotype. The gene calls are TRBV7-9 and TRBJ2-4, with D perhaps TRBD1 (5 bases). This CDR3 has 15 amino acids. Trimming took off 5 bases at V and 4 bases at J, with 15 bases between the two ends. Germline assignment: CDR1 SEHNR and CDR2 FQNEAQ (reference sequence). The CDR3, as DNA: TGTGCCAGCAGCCTCCAGGGCTCCCTTAAAAACATTCAGTACTTC. Translating it yields CASSLQGSLKNIQYF.

This clonotype was picked up a small number of times. The V gene is TRBV7-9, the J gene TRBJ1-4; D unresolved. With 4 bases removed from V and 3 bases from J, the gap between germline ends came to 6 bases. The length of the CDR3 is 13 residues. Germline V gene sequence: CDR1 SEHNR, CDR2 FQNEAQ (reference sequence). In DNA form, the CDR3 reads TGTGCCAGCAGCTCATCAGCTAATGAAAAACTGTTTTTT. Protein sequence: CASSSSANEKLFF.

The chain is built from TRBV5-1 and TRBJ2-4; the match to TRBD1 covers 10 bases. The germline gives CDR1 SGHRS, CDR2 YFSETQ. The junction had 13 bases not matched to a gene; V was cut back by 4 bases and J by 9 bases. The CDR3 consists of 16 residues. CDR3 residues: CASSTPGQGTAGIQYF. In DNA form, the CDR3 reads TGCGCCAGCAGCACCCCGGGACAGGGGACCGCAGGCATTCAGTACTTC.

In its sample, this clonotype was seen once. The chain links TRBV7-2 to TRBJ2-5; D unresolved. The germline V gene encodes CDR1 SGHTA and CDR2 FQGNSA. This CDR3 has 14 amino acids. V lost 1 base and J lost 5, with 11 bases in between. The CDR3 sequence is CASSLGQPGETQYF. Written as DNA, the CDR3 is TGTGCCAGCAGCTTAGGGCAGCCAGGCGAGACCCAGTACTTC.

The chain links TRBV7-2 to TRBJ2-7, with TRBD2 identical over 7 bases. Looked up from germline, CDR1 is SGHTA and CDR2 is FQGNSA. J gave up 4 bases and V 3 bases, and 6 bases lay outside the gene matches. The CDR3 runs 14 residues. DNA of the CDR3: TGTGCCAGCAGCTTGAGCGGGGCGATTTACGAGCAGTACTTC. Protein: CASSLSGAIYEQYF.

This clonotype was seen only a few times. The V call is TRBV20-1, the J call TRBJ2-1, with D maybe TRBD1 (8 bases). The V end was cut by 1 base, the J end by 6 bases, with 16 bases between. The length of the CDR3 is 15 residues. The germline V gene encodes CDR1 DFQATT and CDR2 SNEGSKA (reference sequence). The DNA for the CDR3 is TGCAGTGCTAGAGCTAGGACAGGGAGGGTCAATGAGCAGTTCTTC. Translation gives CSARARTGRVNEQFF.

With respect to this clonotype: It may be a read error: a sequence one base away is much more abundant. The V and J genes are TRBV5-1 and TRBJ2-1; 9 positions agree with TRBD2. Trimming removed 4 bases from V and 13 bases from J; junction bases left unmatched: 9. The CDR3 length is 13 residues. Germline CDR1 SGHRS, CDR2 YFSETQ. CDR3 in DNA: TGCGCCAGCAGCAGACTAGCGGAAGAGACCCAGTTCTTC. Residues: CASSRLAEETQFF.

This clonotype was found a few times. In DNA, the CDR3 is TGTGCCAGCAGCTTGTCGATTGGGCAGGCCTCCTACGAGCAGTACTTC. Protein product: CASSLSIGQASYEQYF. V gene TRBV5-5 combines with J gene TRBJ2-7, with no clear D. The CDR3 totals 16 residues. Trimming shortened V by 1 base and J by 0 bases, and 14 bases separated the two germline ends. The V gene's germline CDR1 is SGHKS and CDR2 YYEKEE (reference sequence).

This clonotype appeared a few times. The V and J genes are TRBV10-3 and TRBJ2-5; 9 positions match TRBD2. V shed 6 bases and J 1 base; nucleotides not matched to a gene: 6. This CDR3 is 15 amino acids long. The V gene's germline CDR1 is ENHRY and CDR2 SYGVKD. The CDR3 spells CAIRRREGLQETQYF. The CDR3 DNA is TGTGCCATCAGAAGGCGGGAGGGCCTCCAAGAGACCCAGTACTTC.

This chain uses TRBV7-2 with TRBJ2-5; 11 nucleotides align to TRBD2. The CDR3 has 16 amino acids. Germline-derived CDR1 and CDR2 are SGHTA and FQGNSA. V was pared by 0 bases and J by 5 bases, with 5 bases of the junction left unmatched. CDR3 DNA: TGTGCCAGCAGCTTAGCGCCTAGCGGGGGGTTTGAGACCCAGTACTTC. Translated, it gives CASSLAPSGGFETQYF.

This CDR3 is CASSLDAGGSSYEQYF. In nucleotides, the CDR3 is TGTGCCAGCAGCTTAGACGCAGGGGGCTCATCGTACGAGCAGTACTTC. The chain joins TRBV7-2 to TRBJ2-4, with 8 bases matching TRBD1. Near its end, the DNA agrees better with TRBJ2-7, so the J call may be wrong. This CDR3 has 16 residues. Germline assignment: CDR1 SGHTA and CDR2 FQGNSA.

This clonotype was counted only a few times. The V gene is TRBV9, the J gene TRBJ2-1; 9 bases line up with TRBD2. This CDR3 region has 20 residues. The V gene end was trimmed by 3 bases and the J gene end by 7 bases; junction bases not matched to a gene: 23. Germline V gene sequence: CDR1 SGDLS, CDR2 YYNGEE. For the CDR3, the DNA is TGTGCCAGCAGCGCCGGGACCTACCCAGGGGTTAATAGCGGGAGAAATGAGCAGTTCTTC. Translating gives CASSAGTYPGVNSGRNEQFF.

V is TRBV29-1 and J is TRBJ2-1, with unresolved D. The germline V gene encodes CDR1 SQVTM and CDR2 ANQGSEA. The CDR3 totals 9 residues. The CDR3 here is CPSNQEQFF. The DNA of the CDR3 is TGCCCGTCTAATCAGGAGCAGTTCTTC.

CDR3: CASGRAAGDTQYF. The CDR3, as DNA: TGTGCCAGCGGCCGAGCGGCCGGGGATACGCAGTATTTT. V gene TRBV7-9 combines with J gene TRBJ2-3, with D possibly matching TRBD2 (5 bases). The ends were cut back, 8 bases at V and 6 bases at J, with 15 bases in the middle. CDR1 SEHNR and CDR2 FQNEAQ come from the germline V gene (reference sequence). This CDR3 region has 13 residues.

CDR3 DNA sequence: TGTGCCAGCAGTTACTCGGACACCCGGAAGGGAGAGCAGTACTTC. Protein sequence: CASSYSDTRKGEQYF. The chain is built from TRBV6-2 or TRBV6-3 and TRBJ2-7; TRBD1 might be the D (5 bases). V shed 0 bases and J shed 7 bases, with 16 bases lying between them. The CDR3 is made up of 15 amino acids. The germline V gene has CDR1 MNHEY and CDR2 SVGEGT.

The chain has TRBV6-1 and TRBJ2-2; TRBD2 might be the D (5 bases). CDR1 and CDR2 from the germline V gene are MNHNS and SASEGT. With 4 bases removed from V and 0 bases from J, the gap between germline ends came to 15 bases. The CDR3 runs 17 residues. The chain's CDR3 is CASSAASAGSNTGELFF. For the CDR3, the DNA is TGTGCCAGCAGTGCAGCCTCCGCGGGCTCGAACACCGGGGAGCTGTTTTTT.

This clonotype was found a few times. A much bigger clone sits one base away, suggesting this may be a read error. The chain is built from TRBV20-1 and TRBJ2-5; TRBD2 agrees at 12 bases. The J segment lost 11 bases and the V segment lost 1 base, leaving 11 bases of the junction unmatched. Per the germline V gene, CDR1 is DFQATT and CDR2 is SNEGSKA (reference sequence). The CDR3 has 15 amino acids. As DNA, the CDR3 is TGCAGTGCTAGAGGAGCTGGACTAGCGGGAAAGGAGCAGTACTTC. It encodes CSARGAGLAGKEQYF.

In this sample, this clonotype turned up many times. The chain has TRBV7-9 and TRBJ2-4, with a tentative D call TRBD1 (6 bases). This CDR3 is 13 amino acids long. V lost 5 bases to trimming and J lost 8 bases, with 13 bases between them. Germline assignment: CDR1 SEHNR and CDR2 FQNEAQ (reference sequence). The CDR3, as DNA: TGTGCCAGCAGCACCAGGGGTATGGACATTCAGTACTTC. Protein: CASSTRGMDIQYF.

The CDR3 protein is CASSFRWTDTQYF. Here the CDR3 DNA reads TGTGCCAGCAGTTTTAGGTGGACAGATACGCAGTATTTT. The chain couples TRBV27 to TRBJ2-3; D ambiguous. Deletions cut 3 bases from V and 3 bases from J, with 7 bases between. CDR1 and CDR2 from the germline V gene are MNHEY and SMNVEV (reference sequence). CDR3 length equals 13 residues.

The V and J genes are TRBV4-2 and TRBJ2-5; D perhaps matches TRBD1 (6 bases). The end of the DNA aligns better with TRBJ2-1, so the J call may be wrong. The germline V gene encodes CDR1 LGHNA and CDR2 YNFKEQ. The CDR3 contains 16 residues. CDR3 loop: CASSPSRTDSQETQFF. In DNA, the CDR3 is TGTGCCAGCAGCCCCTCCAGGACGGACAGTCAAGAGACCCAGTTCTTC.

This clonotype was seen a handful of times. This sequence joins TRBV12-3 or TRBV12-4 and TRBJ1-5; TRBD1 matches 10 bases. The ends lost 5 bases at V and 4 bases at J; junction bases unmatched: 5. The CDR3 contains 15 residues. The CDR3 bases are TGTGCCAGCAGTCCCGGGACAGGGGATAATCAGCCCCAGCATTTT. The encoded protein is CASSPGTGDNQPQHF.

This clonotype was seen only a few times. The chain carries TRBV7-6 and TRBJ2-1; 13 bases are shared with TRBD2. This CDR3 comprises 16 residues. Germline loops: CDR1 SGHVS, CDR2 FNYEAQ. Trimming removed 5 bases from V and 11 bases from J; junction bases left unmatched: 12. CDR3 nucleotides: TGTGCCAGCAGCCCCCAATGGACTAGCGGGAGTGTGAAGCAGTTCTTC. Translation gives CASSPQWTSGSVKQFF.

The rearrangement uses TRBV5-1 and TRBJ2-5, with D possibly being TRBD2 (5 bases). The CDR3 spans 16 residues. The germline gives CDR1 SGHRS, CDR2 YFSETQ. V lost 3 bases, J lost 2 bases, and 17 bases lay in between. The CDR3 here is CASSSERAGRQETQYF. In DNA, the CDR3 is TGCGCCAGCAGCTCCGAGAGGGCTGGCAGACAAGAGACCCAGTACTTC.

CDR3 protein: CASRLAGALNEQFF. The DNA for the CDR3 is TGTGCCAGCAGGCTAGCGGGAGCTCTCAATGAGCAGTTCTTC. The chain carries TRBV28 and TRBJ2-1; TRBD2 matches 10 bases. Trimming at V came to 6 bases and at J to 6 bases, leaving 5 bases not matched to a gene. Germline V lookup: CDR1 MDHEN, CDR2 SYDVKM. The CDR3 covers 14 residues. The whole variable domain, filled in from reference TRBV28 and TRBJ2-1, reads DVKVTQSSRYLVKRTGEKVFLECVQDMDHENMFWYRQDPGLGLRLIYFSYDVKMKEKGDIPEGYSVSREKKERFSLILESASTNQTSMYLCASRLAGALNEQFFGPGTRLTVL.

This clonotype was seen a handful of times. This chain uses TRBV7-9 with TRBJ1-1; D not certain. The CDR3 totals 12 residues. CDR1 SEHNR and CDR2 FQNEAQ come from the germline V gene (reference sequence). V gave up 4 bases and J gave up 4 bases, with 7 bases separating them. CDR3 sequence: CASSWEGTEAFF. The DNA for the CDR3 is TGTGCCAGCAGCTGGGAGGGCACTGAAGCTTTCTTT. The full variable domain, with the rest looked up from reference TRBV7-9 and TRBJ1-1, is DTGVSQNPRHKITKRGQNVTFRCDPISEHNRLYWYRQTLGQGPEFLTYFQNEAQLEKSRLLSDRFSAERPKGSFSTLEIQRTEQGDSAMYLCASSWEGTEAFFGQGTRLTVV.